Below are 30 T cell receptor beta chains sequenced from a single sample in a study of shared clonotypes between healthy human individuals. Profiled with immunoSEQ multiplex PCR; TCRdb holds only in-frame clones, not every one. This table holds around 120,000 clones, 65% to 75% found once. Sequenced: memory CD8+ T cells sorted from blood. This sample's subset: CD45RO+ cells pooled with CCR7-negative TemRA cells. Receptor source: a woman under 40 in good health.

This sequence joins TRBV6-5 and TRBJ2-7, with D maybe TRBD2 (6 bases). Trimming took off 1 base at V and 4 bases at J, with 14 bases between the two ends. There are 15 residues in the CDR3. Looked up from germline, CDR1 is MNHEY and CDR2 is SVGAGI. CDR3 sequence: CASSYWDGSVYEQYF. DNA of the CDR3: TGTGCCAGCAGTTACTGGGACGGGAGTGTATACGAGCAGTACTTC.

This clone was recorded a few times. The CDR3 reads CASSYVFSLNPDHEQFF. The CDR3 DNA sequence: TGTGCCAGCAGCTACGTTTTTTCCCTCAATCCAGACCATGAGCAGTTCTTC. This chain uses TRBV27 with TRBJ2-1; D is ambiguous. Germline lookup yields CDR1 MNHEY and CDR2 SMNVEV (reference sequence). Trimming took 6 bases from V and 8 from J, leaving 26 bases between them. The CDR3 has 17 amino acids.

This sequence joins TRBV27 and TRBJ2-1; 8 nucleotides align to TRBD1. After removal of 6 bases from V and 4 bases from J, the junction contained 5 bases not matched to a gene. Germline V lookup: CDR1 MNHEY, CDR2 SMNVEV (reference sequence). The CDR3 runs 14 residues. The CDR3 coding sequence is TGTGCCAGCAGCCAGGACAGGGAGTACAATGAGCAGTTCTTC. This gives the protein CASSQDREYNEQFF.

V and J are TRBV23-1 and TRBJ2-7, with TRBD1 as a possible D gene (5 bases). TRBV23-1 is recorded as an ORF, its role being uncertain. CDR3 length: 14 amino acids. V was clipped by 7 bases and J by 2 bases, with 15 bases between them. This chain's CDR3 is CASNGQCRAYEQYF. The CDR3 DNA reads as TGCGCCAGCAACGGACAATGCAGGGCCTACGAGCAGTACTTC.

The chain recombines TRBV6-5 with TRBJ2-3; 10 bases are a match to TRBD2. CDR3 length: 15 amino acids. The V gene's germline CDR1 is MNHEY and CDR2 SVGAGI. V was clipped by 6 bases and J by 3 bases; unmatched bases: 6. In nucleotides, the CDR3 is TGTGCCAGCAGCTCTGGGACTAGCGTTACAGATACGCAGTATTTT. This translates into CASSSGTSVTDTQYF.

The gene calls are TRBV10-1 and TRBJ2-7, with TRBD1 matching 8 bases. Germline values: CDR1 WNHNN, CDR2 SYGVQD (reference sequence). The CDR3 is made up of 13 amino acids. V dropped 2 bases and J dropped 9; count of bases not matched to a gene: 6. CDR3 coding DNA: TGCGCCAGCAGTGAGCAGGGGGCGTTAGGGCAGTACTTC. Translated, it gives CASSEQGALGQYF.

Ten or more counts support this clone. This sequence joins TRBV7-8 and TRBJ2-5; D uncertain. Germline CDR1 SGHVS, CDR2 FQNEAQ. CDR3 length: 11 residues. The ends were cut back, 7 bases at V and 3 bases at J, with 6 bases in the middle. The CDR3 coding sequence is TGTGCCAGCACCAAAGAAGAGACCCAGTACTTC. Translation: CASTKEETQYF.

V usage is TRBV28 and J usage is TRBJ2-6; unclear D gene. V was cut by 6 bases and J by 0 bases, with 12 bases left in between. The germline CDR1 and CDR2 sequences are MDHEN and SYDVKM. The CDR3 has 16 residues. In DNA, the CDR3 is TGTGCCAGCAGCCAAACCCTGGGCTCTGGGGCCAACGTCCTGACTTTC. Translating it yields CASSQTLGSGANVLTF.

V usage is TRBV6-1 and J usage is TRBJ2-5; D perhaps matches TRBD1 (5 bases). Trimming stripped 3 bases from V and 0 bases from J, with 11 bases between. The CDR3 spans 15 residues. CDR1 and CDR2 from the germline V gene are MNHNS and SASEGT. This CDR3 is CASSEWQGYQETQYF. As DNA, the CDR3 is TGTGCCAGCAGTGAGTGGCAGGGCTACCAAGAGACCCAGTACTTC.

The chain joins TRBV7-8 to TRBJ2-7, with TRBD2 identical over 10 bases. The CDR3 length is 16 residues. In germline, CDR1 is SGHVS, CDR2 FQNEAQ. V shed 4 bases and J 4 bases; nucleotides not matched to a gene: 10. This CDR3 reads CASSYSASGRPYEQYF. CDR3 nucleotides: TGTGCCAGCAGCTACTCCGCTAGCGGGAGACCTTACGAGCAGTACTTC.

This clone was picked up many times. V usage is TRBV30 and J usage is TRBJ2-3; 10 positions agree with TRBD1. The CDR3 is 16 amino acids. J gave up 4 bases and V 0 bases, and 7 bases lay outside the gene matches. Germline loops: CDR1 GTSNPN, CDR2 SVGIG (reference sequence). The CDR3 sequence is CAWSVLVGQGADTQYF. CDR3 DNA sequence: TGTGCCTGGAGTGTATTAGTTGGACAGGGGGCAGATACGCAGTATTTT.

For this clone: The sample holds other DNA sequences that translate to the same CDR3. V and J are TRBV7-2 and TRBJ2-1, with TRBD2 as a possible D gene (5 bases). CDR1 is SGHTA, CDR2 FQGNSA, per germline. The CDR3 is 15 amino acids. The V gene lost 0 bases and the J gene lost 0 bases, with 6 bases spanning the gap. CDR3 amino acids: CASSLAGSSYNEQFF. CDR3 DNA: TGTGCCAGCAGCTTAGCGGGGAGCTCCTACAATGAGCAGTTCTTC.

The chain joins TRBV5-1 to TRBJ2-1; 9 nucleotides agree with TRBD2. The ends lost 0 bases at V and 7 bases at J; junction bases unmatched: 5. This CDR3 region has 15 residues. The germline CDR1 and CDR2 sequences are SGHRS and YFSETQ. The CDR3: CASSLVAGGWNEQFF. CDR3 nucleotide sequence: TGCGCCAGCAGCTTGGTCGCGGGAGGGTGGAATGAGCAGTTCTTC. Complete variable domain (other parts from reference TRBV5-1 and TRBJ2-1): KAGVTQTPRYLIKTRGQQVTLSCSPISGHRSVSWYQQTPGQGLQFLFEYFSETQRNKGNFPGRFSGRQFSNSRSEMNVSTLELGDSALYLCASSLVAGGWNEQFFGPGTRLTVL.

This chain uses TRBV5-1 with TRBJ2-1, with 8 bases identical to TRBD2. Germline V gene lookup returns CDR1 SGHRS and CDR2 YFSETQ. CDR3 size: 16 residues. Trimming took 7 bases from V and 0 from J; bases not matched to a gene: 9. CDR3 coding DNA: TGCGCCAGCGGCCAGAGCAGCGGGGGCTCCTACAATGAGCAGTTCTTC. This encodes CASGQSSGGSYNEQFF.

The chain couples TRBV9 to TRBJ2-1, with D possibly TRBD2 on 5 matching bases. CDR1 and CDR2 from the germline V gene are SGDLS and YYNGEE. Trimming left V 4 bases short and J 0 bases short, with 17 bases between. The CDR3 has 17 residues. The DNA of the CDR3 is TGTGCCAGCAGCTCAGCCGGGGAGTCTACCTCCTACAATGAGCAGTTCTTC. Residues: CASSSAGESTSYNEQFF.

The gene calls are TRBV6-4 and TRBJ2-3, with TRBD2 matching 7 bases. Germline assignment: CDR1 MRHNA and CDR2 SNTAGT. This CDR3 contains 15 residues. Losses at the gene ends were 0 bases for V and 5 bases for J; bases not matched to a gene: 5. In nucleotides, the CDR3 is TGTGCCAGCAGTGACTCGGGGACGGGAGGAGATACGCAGTATTTT. Protein sequence: CASSDSGTGGDTQYF.

In its sample, this clone was seen a few times. J is TRBJ2-1 and V is TRBV5-1, with D unclear. V dropped 0 bases and J dropped 8 bases, with 12 bases sitting between them. Looked up from germline, CDR1 is SGHRS and CDR2 is YFSETQ. This CDR3 is built from 14 residues. In DNA, the CDR3 is TGCGCCAGCAGCTTGGAACGGAATCGGGATGAGCAGTTCTTC. Translating it yields CASSLERNRDEQFF.

The V call is TRBV28, the J call TRBJ1-2, with 9 bases lining up with TRBD1. There are 15 residues in the CDR3. Trimming removed 3 bases from V and 4 bases from J; junction bases left unmatched: 6. Germline CDR1 MDHEN, CDR2 SYDVKM. The CDR3 sequence: CASSFWDRVFYGYTF. CDR3 nucleotides: TGTGCCAGCAGTTTTTGGGACAGGGTTTTCTATGGCTACACCTTC.

The V gene is TRBV28, the J gene TRBJ2-5, with D tentatively TRBD1 or TRBD2 (5 bases each). This CDR3 comprises 14 residues. Trimming took 2 bases from V and 6 from J, leaving 13 bases between them. From germline, CDR1 is MDHEN and CDR2 SYDVKM. The CDR3 region is CASSLPGGVKTQYF. The DNA of the CDR3 is TGTGCCAGCAGTTTACCTGGGGGTGTGAAGACCCAGTACTTC.

This chain joins TRBV27 and TRBJ1-4; a weak D match, TRBD1 (5 bases). V lost 7 bases and J 3 bases, leaving 12 bases between the germline ends. The CDR3 runs 14 residues. The germline V gene has CDR1 MNHEY and CDR2 SMNVEV (reference sequence). CDR3 in amino acids: CASTFAGSNEKLFF. Here the CDR3 DNA reads TGTGCCAGCACCTTTGCAGGGTCTAATGAAAAACTGTTTTTT.

J is TRBJ1-5 and V is TRBV2; TRBD1 matches at 8 bases. The germline V gene encodes CDR1 SNHLY and CDR2 FYNNEI. V lost 0 bases to trimming and J lost 3 bases; unmatched junction nucleotides: 7. The CDR3 extends over 17 amino acids. The DNA for the CDR3 is TGTGCCAGCAGTGAAGCAACCGGGACAGGCTTCAATCAGCCCCAGCATTTT. Its protein product is CASSEATGTGFNQPQHF.

The V and J genes are TRBV6-4 and TRBJ1-2, with a possible D match to TRBD1 (6 bases). This CDR3 is 14 amino acids long. The V gene's germline CDR1 is MRHNA and CDR2 SNTAGT. Trimming removed 7 bases from V and 6 bases from J, with 18 bases in between. CDR3 region: CASNGGGVGDGYTF. In DNA form, the CDR3 reads TGTGCCAGCAATGGCGGGGGCGTTGGTGATGGCTACACCTTC.

This chain joins TRBV5-1 and TRBJ2-3; no clear D gene. From germline, CDR1 is SGHRS and CDR2 YFSETQ. Deletions cut 1 base from V and 4 bases from J, with 10 bases between. This CDR3 contains 14 residues. CDR3 nucleotides: TGCGCCAGCAGCTTGTCCTCGCGCCCAGATACGCAGTATTTT. It is translated as CASSLSSRPDTQYF.

The V and J genes are TRBV27 and TRBJ2-1, with 7 bases aligning to TRBD1. This CDR3 region has 14 residues. Germline CDR1 MNHEY, CDR2 SMNVEV (reference sequence). V trimming: 5 bases; J trimming: 8 bases; junction bases outside the gene matches: 9. DNA of the CDR3: TGTGCCAGCAGTGCACGACAGGGTGGCGATGAGCAGTTCTTC. This sequence encodes CASSARQGGDEQFF.

This clone was counted a few times. The V and J genes are TRBV27 and TRBJ2-1, with D perhaps TRBD1 (6 bases). The CDR3 length is 14 residues. Germline V CDR1 and CDR2: MNHEY, SMNVEV (reference sequence). The V end was cut by 0 bases, the J end by 8 bases, with 11 bases between. The CDR3, as DNA: TGTGCCAGCAGTTTATCCCAGGGGAACTATGAGCAGTTCTTC. Its protein is CASSLSQGNYEQFF.

The CDR3 loop reads CASSAPPLAGRDQETQYF. CDR3 DNA: TGTGCCAGCAGTGCGCCCCCTTTAGCGGGACGGGATCAAGAGACCCAGTACTTC. The chain has TRBV25-1 and TRBJ2-5; TRBD2 matches 8 bases. Germline CDR1 MGHDK, CDR2 SYGVNS. The junction had 15 bases not matched to a gene; V was cut back by 4 bases and J by 2 bases. The CDR3 has 18 residues.

The rearrangement links TRBV7-9 to TRBJ2-5, with D uncertain. Trimming took 5 bases from V and 9 from J, leaving 16 bases between them. CDR1 and CDR2 (germline): SEHNR, FQNEAQ (reference sequence). CDR3 length equals 13 residues. CDR3 sequence: CASSPDTETAQYF. CDR3 DNA: TGTGCCAGCAGCCCCGACACAGAAACGGCCCAGTACTTC. The full variable domain, completed using reference TRBV7-9 and TRBJ2-5, is DTGVSQNPRHKITKRGQNVTFRCDPISEHNRLYWYRQTLGQGPEFLTYFQNEAQLEKSRLLSDRFSAERPKGSFSTLEIQRTEQGDSAMYLCASSPDTETAQYFGPGTRLLVL.

CDR3: CASRLHHRVEYFGNTIYF. CDR3 sequence (DNA): TGTGCCAGCAGACTCCACCACAGGGTTGAGTACTTTGGAAACACCATATATTTT. The rearrangement uses TRBV11-2 and TRBJ1-3; TRBD1 is a possible D gene (6 bases). CDR1 is SGHAT, CDR2 FQNNGV, per germline. Trimming left V 6 bases short and J 3 bases short, with 24 bases between. The CDR3 loop spans 18 amino acids.

This clone was found a few times. Mismatch with germline at one junction end may stem from a read error. The genes are TRBV5-1 and TRBJ1-2, with D tentatively TRBD1 (6 bases). This CDR3 is 17 amino acids long. The germline V gene encodes CDR1 SGHRS and CDR2 YFSETQ. CDR3 nucleotides: TGCGCCAGCAGTTTGGAATTCCCGGGACCAGGGGCCTATGGCTACACCTTC. Translated: CASSLEFPGPGAYGYTF.

This clone appeared many times. The V call is TRBV4-1, the J call TRBJ2-7; D might be TRBD1 or TRBD2, each matching 5 bases. V was cut by 2 bases and J by 5 bases, with 13 bases left in between. The CDR3 is 14 amino acids. CDR1 is MGHRA and CDR2 is YSYEKL in the germline V gene. The CDR3: CASSQSPLGDEQYF. CDR3 coding DNA: TGCGCCAGCAGCCAATCCCCCTTGGGGGACGAGCAGTACTTC.